What follows are 29 T cell receptor beta chains derived from one specimen sequenced in a study of tumor-infiltrating lymphocytes in oesophageal squamous cell carcinoma. TCRdb fed the PCR reads into MiXCR, producing one record per CDR3 protein. Here the sample spans 15,000 to 20,000 distinct CDR3 sequences, 40% to 45% being singletons. Input material: normal esophageal tissue next to the tumor. These receptors came from a female donor with esophageal squamous cell carcinoma.

The chain links TRBV28 to TRBJ2-5; 8 bases match TRBD2. V shed 10 bases and J 11 bases; nucleotides not matched to a gene: 15. This CDR3 has 13 amino acids. The germline gives CDR1 MDHEN, CDR2 SYDVKM. CDR3 sequence reads: CATRVAGRNEQYF. The CDR3 DNA reads TGTGCCACCCGGGTAGCGGGACGTAATGAGCAGTACTTC.

As to this clonotype: This CDR3 is missing its conserved last phenylalanine or tryptophan, likely due to a read error. No DNA is shown, since the ends of the CDR3 on it are uncertain; the CDR3 is the one TCRdb lists. The chain links TRBV7-4 to TRBJ2-3; TRBD1 is the table's D call and was not checked against the DNA. The CDR3 is 16 residues long, counting both termini. Germline V gene data show CDR1 as SGHVT and CDR2 as SQSDAQ. The CDR3 region is CASSLEQGANEQFFGP.

This clonotype has at least ten counts. V gene TRBV5-1 combines with J gene TRBJ1-1, with a tentative D call TRBD1 (6 bases). CDR3 length: 18 residues. Trimming left V 4 bases short and J 0 bases short, with 22 bases between. The V gene's germline CDR1 is SGHRS and CDR2 YFSETQ. CDR3 residues: CASSRRSGATYMNTEAFF. CDR3 sequence (DNA): TGCGCCAGCAGCCGACGATCGGGGGCCACATACATGAACACTGAAGCTTTCTTT.

The genes are TRBV12-3 or TRBV12-4 and TRBJ2-6, with 8 nucleotides matching TRBD1. TRBJ2-1 matches the DNA end more closely, so the J call is doubtful. This CDR3 has 13 residues. CDR3 region: CASSSGTGHEQFF. The CDR3 DNA reads TGTGCCAGCAGTTCCGGGACAGGACATGAGCAGTTCTTC.

This clonotype has ten or more counts. The CDR3 region has the DNA TGTGCCAGCAGCTTCGGGGGCTTTGGCTATGGCTACACCTTC. This encodes CASSFGGFGYGYTF. The rearrangement joins TRBV11-2 to TRBJ1-2; D might be TRBD1 (6 bases). The CDR3 is 14 amino acids. Trimming removed 3 bases at V and 4 bases at J, with 12 bases between. Germline CDR1 SGHAT, CDR2 FQNNGV.

This sequence joins TRBV24-1 and TRBJ2-1, with D perhaps TRBD2 (5 bases). Germline CDR1 and CDR2: KGHDR and SFDVKD. The length of the CDR3 is 16 residues. V was trimmed by 1 base and J by 0 bases, leaving 9 bases between them. CDR3 sequence (DNA): TGTGCCACCAGTGATTTCCCGGGGAGCTCCTACAATGAGCAGTTCTTC. Translated, it gives CATSDFPGSSYNEQFF.

A note on this clonotype: Relative to the germline gene, one junction end is altered; a read error may explain this. The genes are TRBV7-2 and TRBJ2-6; no clear D gene. Looked up from germline, CDR1 is SGHTA and CDR2 is FQGNSA. The CDR3 loop spans 8 amino acids. Here the CDR3 DNA reads TGTGCCAGCAGCTTAGTGGCGTTC. Protein: CASSLVAF.

There are many counts of this clonotype. The chain's CDR3 is CASSFLPPGQGLGNTIYF. In nucleotides, the CDR3 is TGTGCCAGCAGTTTCCTTCCCCCGGGACAGGGGTTGGGAAACACCATATATTTT. The chain links TRBV27 to TRBJ1-3, with 10 bases fitting TRBD1. The V and J ends lost 3 bases and 4 bases, in that order; junction bases with no gene match: 12. Germline V gene sequence: CDR1 MNHEY, CDR2 SMNVEV (reference sequence). The CDR3 is 18 amino acids.

The gene calls are TRBV7-6 and TRBJ2-3; 11 nucleotides match TRBD2. The J call may be incorrect, as the DNA end agrees better with TRBJ2-1. The CDR3 is made up of 14 amino acids. The germline CDR1 and CDR2 sequences are SGHVS and FNYEAQ. The CDR3: CASSLTGLAEEQFF. DNA for the CDR3: TGTGCCAGCAGCTTAACGGGACTAGCGGAAGAGCAGTTCTTC.

The chain is built from TRBV6-1 and TRBJ2-1, with D uncertain. Germline values: CDR1 MNHNS, CDR2 SASEGT. The CDR3 has 15 residues. Trimming took off 7 bases at V and 0 bases at J, with 13 bases between the two ends. CDR3 bases: TGTGCCAGCAAAGCGTCTTGGGGCTCCTACAATGAGCAGTTCTTC. The encoded protein is CASKASWGSYNEQFF.

This clonotype occurred a few times. The conserved phenylalanine or tryptophan is not found at the CDR3 terminus, so this likely reflects a read error. No DNA is shown, since the ends of the CDR3 on it are uncertain; the CDR3 is the one TCRdb lists. CDR3 sequence: CASSYLAGSYGYTFGS. This sequence joins TRBV6-6 and TRBJ2-1; the DNA was not compared with TRBD2, the D call given in the table. The length of the CDR3 is 16 amino acids, counting both ends. The germline V gene has CDR1 MNHNY and CDR2 SVGAGI (reference sequence).

This clonotype has a count of ten or more. The CDR3 region is CASSWQGYTEAFF. The CDR3 region has the DNA TGTGCCAGCAGCTGGCAGGGGTACACTGAAGCTTTCTTT. The V and J genes are TRBV7-2 and TRBJ1-1; D is perhaps TRBD1 (6 bases). The V and J ends lost 4 bases and 3 bases respectively, with 9 bases between them. CDR3 length: 13 residues. Germline values: CDR1 SGHTA, CDR2 FQGNSA.

CDR3 region: CASSGRGQGPGDTQYF. In DNA, the CDR3 is TGTGCCAGCAGCGGGCGGGGACAGGGGCCTGGAGATACGCAGTATTTT. The chain links TRBV7-8 to TRBJ2-3; TRBD1 matches at 10 bases. J was trimmed by 5 bases and V by 5 bases; bases with no gene match: 10. The CDR3 is made up of 16 amino acids. CDR1 is SGHVS, CDR2 FQNEAQ, per germline.

Points on this clonotype: It is likely a read error, because the conserved phenylalanine at the end of the CDR3 is missing. It is unclear where the CDR3 begins or ends on the DNA, so no DNA is shown, and the CDR3 is as TCRdb lists it. This chain joins TRBV27 and TRBJ2-7; the listed D gene, TRBD1, was not tested against the DNA. The CDR3 is made up of 17 amino acids, end residues included. Germline V gives CDR1 MNHEY, CDR2 SMNVEV (reference sequence). CDR3 sequence reads: CASSLSGGLGYGYTFGS.

This chain uses TRBV7-3 with TRBJ2-5; D is ambiguous. Germline values: CDR1 SGHTA, CDR2 FQGTGA. This CDR3 comprises 13 residues. Trimming shortened V by 5 bases and J by 11 bases, and 18 bases separated the two germline ends. CDR3 sequence reads: CASSKTGSRAQYF. The DNA for the CDR3 is TGTGCCAGCAGCAAAACGGGTTCCCGGGCGCAGTACTTC.

This clonotype was observed a few times. CDR3 sequence: CASMKSWGASGRRYNEQFF. CDR3 nucleotide sequence: TGTGCCAGCATGAAATCGTGGGGGGCTAGCGGGAGGAGGTACAATGAGCAGTTCTTC. The chain employs TRBV7-2 and TRBJ2-7, with 11 nucleotides matching TRBD2. The J call may not be correct, given that the DNA end is closer to TRBJ2-1. Germline CDR1 and CDR2: SGHTA and FQGNSA. CDR3 length equals 19 residues.

This clonotype was seen only a few times. A much larger clone lies one base from this, so it may be a read error. This chain joins TRBV24-1 and TRBJ2-3; the D call may be TRBD1 or TRBD2 (5 bases each). Germline V gene data show CDR1 as KGHDR and CDR2 as SFDVKD. The length of the CDR3 is 16 residues. Trimming removed 2 bases at V and 14 bases at J, with 25 bases between. CDR3 nucleotide sequence: TGTGCCACCAGTGATTCGGAACCAGGGAACACCGGGGAGCTGTATTTT. Translating it yields CATSDSEPGNTGELYF.

This clonotype was observed at least ten times. This chain connects TRBV14 to TRBJ2-1, with 7 bases aligning to TRBD2. The CDR3 totals 16 residues. The germline CDR1 and CDR2 sequences are SGHDN and FVKESK. After removal of 4 bases from V and 2 bases from J, the junction contained 8 bases not matched to a gene. CDR3 sequence (DNA): TGTGCCAGCAGCCCTCCGGGACTACTACCCTACAATGAGCAGTTCTTC. Translated: CASSPPGLLPYNEQFF.

Regarding this clonotype: The conserved closing phenylalanine or tryptophan is absent in this CDR3, likely reflecting a read error. It is unclear where the CDR3 begins or ends on the DNA, so no DNA is shown, and the CDR3 is as TCRdb lists it. This chain links TRBV6-1 with TRBJ2-5; TRBD1, the D gene given by the table, was not confirmed from the DNA. The CDR3 length is 17 residues, termini included. Germline V gene data show CDR1 as MNHNS and CDR2 as SASEGT. Here the CDR3 reads CASEAQGANNSPLHFGN.

V and J are TRBV28 and TRBJ2-5; the D is unclear. TRBJ2-1 explains the end of the DNA better; the J call may be wrong. CDR3 length: 13 amino acids. The germline CDR1 and CDR2 sequences are MDHEN and SYDVKM. The CDR3: CASSSSNPNEQFF. CDR3 bases: TGTGCCAGCAGCTCGAGCAATCCCAATGAGCAGTTCTTC.

This clonotype was observed a handful of times. The gene calls are TRBV7-2 and TRBJ2-1; 12 bases map to TRBD2. J was trimmed by 7 bases and V by 1 base; bases with no gene match: 5. The CDR3 has 16 amino acids. CDR1 is SGHTA and CDR2 is FQGNSA in the germline V gene. The CDR3 is CASSLGRLAGANEQFF. The DNA of the CDR3 is TGTGCCAGCAGCTTAGGAAGACTAGCGGGAGCGAATGAGCAGTTCTTC.

This clonotype was seen repeatedly, ten times or more. The V call is TRBV20-1, the J call TRBJ2-3, with TRBD2 as a possible D gene (5 bases). CDR3 size: 15 residues. V was clipped by 0 bases and J by 3 bases, with 13 bases between them. The germline gives CDR1 DFQATT, CDR2 SNEGSKA (reference sequence). CDR3 in DNA: TGCAGTGCTAGAGATTGGGGTAGGAGGACAGATACGCAGTATTTT. Translating it yields CSARDWGRRTDTQYF.

Of note for this clonotype: It is likely a read error, because the conserved phenylalanine at the end of the CDR3 is missing. Because the CDR3's place on the DNA is in doubt, the DNA is left out and the CDR3 is given as listed by TCRdb. The rearrangement links TRBV7-4 to TRBJ2-6; TRBD2 reflects the table's D call only, with no check against the DNA. Germline-derived CDR1 and CDR2 are SGHVT and SQSDAQ. Ends included, the CDR3 has 13 residues. The CDR3 sequence is CARSSRGHPPCCP.

This clonotype has at least ten counts. The DNA is omitted, as the CDR3 cannot be located on it reliably, and the CDR3 follows TCRdb's listing. V gene TRBV6-1 combines with J gene TRBJ2-3; the table's D call, TRBD1, was not checked against the DNA. The CDR3 extends over 13 residues, inclusive of both ends. The germline CDR1 and CDR2 sequences are MNHNS and SASEGT. CDR3 in amino acids: CASSVGQGATKYF.

This chain links TRBV7-3 with TRBJ2-5; possible D gene TRBD2, 6 bases. The J call may be faulty, since TRBJ2-7 better matches the DNA end. This CDR3 comprises 13 residues. Germline V lookup: CDR1 SGHTA, CDR2 FQGTGA. CDR3 sequence (DNA): TGTGCCAGCAGCCCTCGGAGGGGCTACGAGCAGTACTTC. Translating gives CASSPRRGYEQYF.

This clonotype has more than one count but fewer than ten. A much larger clone differs by one base, so this may be a read error. The chain has TRBV7-6 and TRBJ2-5; possibly TRBD1 for D (6 bases). The end of the DNA is better explained by TRBJ2-1, so the J call may be wrong. This CDR3 has 14 amino acids. From germline, CDR1 is SGHVS and CDR2 FNYEAQ. The CDR3 DNA reads as TGTGCCAGCAGCTTAGCGATGGGGGCCGAGACCCAGTTCTTC. It is translated as CASSLAMGAETQFF.

This clonotype ranks as medium-sized. The rearrangement uses TRBV11-1 and TRBJ2-1; 9 bases are shared with TRBD2. CDR3 length: 17 amino acids. V dropped 5 bases and J dropped 7; count of bases not matched to a gene: 15. From germline, CDR1 is SGHAT and CDR2 FQDESV (reference sequence). The CDR3 is CASSHPEGSGSGNEQFF. Here the CDR3 DNA reads TGTGCCAGCAGCCACCCGGAGGGTAGCGGGAGTGGGAATGAGCAGTTCTTC.

Ten or more counts support this clonotype. The chain employs TRBV6-1 and TRBJ1-5; no reliable D call. The CDR3 has 15 residues. The V and J ends lost 3 bases and 1 base respectively, with 10 bases between them. Germline CDR1 reads MNHNS; CDR2 reads SASEGT. CDR3 nucleotide sequence: TGTGCCAGCAGTGACTCCATATACAGCAATCAGCCCCAGCATTTT. It translates to CASSDSIYSNQPQHF.

J is TRBJ2-3 and V is TRBV6-5; 13 bases align to TRBD2. The last part of the DNA fits TRBJ2-7 better; the J call may be wrong. This CDR3 spans 17 amino acids. The germline CDR1 and CDR2 sequences are MNHEY and SVGAGI. The CDR3: CASSYLGTSGMYNEQYF. The CDR3 DNA sequence: TGTGCCAGCAGTTACTTAGGGACTAGCGGGATGTACAATGAGCAGTACTTC.